A single sample gave rise to the 12 T cell receptor beta chains below, sequenced in a study of blood T cell repertoires in COVID-19. Profiled with immunoSEQ multiplex PCR; TCRdb holds only in-frame clones, not every one. Here the sample spans 130,000 to 150,000 clones, roughly 89% being singletons. Sequencing was performed on peripheral blood. All receptors derive from a woman in her forties or fifties with active or convalescent COVID-19.

The chain employs TRBV28 and TRBJ2-3; TRBD2 agrees at 8 bases. Germline trimming cut 10 bases from V and 1 base from J; bases unmatched to any gene: 10. This CDR3 spans 15 amino acids. CDR1 MDHEN and CDR2 SYDVKM come from the germline V gene. In DNA, the CDR3 is TGTGCCATCACCCGGGAGGGCCGGGGCACAGATACGCAGTATTTT. It encodes CAITREGRGTDTQYF. Full variable domain (rest looked up from reference TRBV28 and TRBJ2-3): DVKVTQSSRYLVKRTGEKVFLECVQDMDHENMFWYRQDPGLGLRLIYFSYDVKMKEKGDIPEGYSVSREKKERFSLILESASTNQTSMYLCAITREGRGTDTQYFGPGTRLTVL.

This clone showed up just a few times. The chain joins TRBV5-1 to TRBJ1-6; D is uncertain. The CDR3 is made up of 16 amino acids. The germline V gene has CDR1 SGHRS and CDR2 YFSETQ. The ends were cut back, 0 bases at V and 7 bases at J, with 14 bases in the middle. The DNA of the CDR3 is TGCGCCAGCAGCTTGGGCCCGGGAGGGAACAATTCACCCCTCCACTTT. This encodes CASSLGPGGNNSPLHF.

In this sample, this clone turned up a few times. The J gene is TRBJ2-6, the V gene TRBV4-1, with a weak D call TRBD1 (7 bases). There are 18 residues in the CDR3. V lost 0 bases to trimming and J lost 0 bases, with 12 bases between them. Germline V gene data show CDR1 as MGHRA and CDR2 as YSYEKL. The CDR3, as DNA: TGCGCCAGCAGCCAAGAAGGCCAGGGGGGCTCTGGGGCCAACGTCCTGACTTTC. Translating it yields CASSQEGQGGSGANVLTF.

The chain has TRBV18 and TRBJ2-7; D might be TRBD1 (6 bases). The CDR3 sequence is 14 residues long. V gave up 4 bases and J gave up 3 bases, with 13 bases separating them. The germline gives CDR1 KGHSH, CDR2 LQKENI. CDR3 residues: CASSLQGTSYEQYF. The CDR3 coding sequence is TGTGCCAGCTCACTACAGGGAACTAGCTACGAGCAGTACTTC.

This chain connects TRBV5-1 to TRBJ2-1; D not resolved. Trimming removed 2 bases from V and 5 bases from J, with 14 bases in between. This CDR3 region has 15 residues. Germline CDR1 and CDR2: SGHRS and YFSETQ. CDR3 region: CASSLITEPHNEQFF. In nucleotides, the CDR3 is TGCGCCAGCAGCTTAATTACCGAGCCCCACAATGAGCAGTTCTTC. Full variable domain (rest looked up from reference TRBV5-1 and TRBJ2-1): KAGVTQTPRYLIKTRGQQVTLSCSPISGHRSVSWYQQTPGQGLQFLFEYFSETQRNKGNFPGRFSGRQFSNSRSEMNVSTLELGDSALYLCASSLITEPHNEQFFGPGTRLTVL.

This chain uses TRBV19 with TRBJ1-5, with D possibly matching TRBD1 (6 bases). The CDR3 has 15 amino acids. Germline-derived CDR1 and CDR2 are LNHDA and SQIVND (reference sequence). V gave up 4 bases and J gave up 3 bases, with 13 bases separating them. DNA of the CDR3: TGTGCCAGTAGTAGATGGGCAGGGGTCAATCAGCCCCAGCATTTT. Translation gives CASSRWAGVNQPQHF.

The V gene is TRBV6-5, the J gene TRBJ1-2; 9 nucleotides line up with TRBD1. V was clipped by 2 bases and J by 0 bases; unmatched bases: 4. Per the germline V gene, CDR1 is MNHEY and CDR2 is SVGAGI. This CDR3 region has 16 residues. CDR3 loop: CASSYRTGASNYGYTF. CDR3 sequence (DNA): TGTGCCAGCAGTTACCGGACAGGGGCATCTAACTATGGCTACACCTTC.

The rearrangement joins TRBV3-1 (or the pseudogene TRBV3-2) to TRBJ2-1, with 12 bases matching TRBD2. Germline loops: CDR1 LGHDT, CDR2 YNNKEL (reference sequence). This CDR3 is 16 amino acids long. V dropped 2 bases and J dropped 6; count of bases not matched to a gene: 5. This chain's CDR3 is CASSQMTSGSSNEQFF. In DNA, the CDR3 is TGTGCCAGCAGCCAAATGACTAGCGGGAGTAGCAATGAGCAGTTCTTC.

The chain recombines TRBV7-9 with TRBJ2-1; 7 positions agree with TRBD2. The V and J ends lost 3 bases and 5 bases, in that order; junction bases with no gene match: 7. The CDR3 consists of 15 residues. Germline V gene sequence: CDR1 SEHNR, CDR2 FQNEAQ (reference sequence). As DNA, the CDR3 is TGTGCCAGCAGCTTGATTGCGGGAGCCCACAATGAGCAGTTCTTC. It codes for CASSLIAGAHNEQFF. The whole variable domain, remainder taken from reference TRBV7-9 and TRBJ2-1, is DTGVSQNPRHKITKRGQNVTFRCDPISEHNRLYWYRQTLGQGPEFLTYFQNEAQLEKSRLLSDRFSAERPKGSFSTLEIQRTEQGDSAMYLCASSLIAGAHNEQFFGPGTRLTVL.

The chain carries TRBV5-4 and TRBJ2-7; 16 nucleotides align to TRBD2. This CDR3 region has 17 residues. Trimming removed 2 bases from V and 0 bases from J; junction bases left unmatched: 2. Germline V gene data show CDR1 as SGHNT and CDR2 as YYREEE (reference sequence). DNA for the CDR3: TGTGCCAGCAGCTTCGGGACTAGCGGGAGGGGCTCCTACGAGCAGTACTTC. Translating it yields CASSFGTSGRGSYEQYF.

The chain links TRBV18 to TRBJ2-1, with D maybe TRBD1 (6 bases). Deletions cut 3 bases from V and 5 bases from J, with 11 bases between. Per germline, CDR1 KGHSH and CDR2 LQKENI. The CDR3 has 14 residues. Here the CDR3 DNA reads TGTGCCAGCTCACCCAACAGGGCCGACAATGAGCAGTTCTTC. Translated: CASSPNRADNEQFF.

CDR3 in amino acids: CASSRTDSYEQYF. The CDR3 DNA is TGTGCCAGCAGCCGAACGGACAGCTACGAGCAGTACTTC. V and J are TRBV7-9 and TRBJ2-7, with D perhaps TRBD1 (6 bases). The CDR3 has 13 residues. Looked up from germline, CDR1 is SEHNR and CDR2 is FQNEAQ (reference sequence). Trimming pared 5 bases from V and 3 bases from J, leaving 11 bases between.